This record concerns one TCR beta chain sequence. Its antigen remains unknown. The data stem from a study of cytomegalovirus exposure and HLA in healthy donors. Notes on the study in general: In a later analysis, TCR beta V- and J-gene trimming was associated with a missense DCLRE1C variant.

The study ran its PCR with 60 Vbeta and 13 Jbeta primers. Data came from immunoSEQ multiplex PCR; TCRdb stores just in-frame clones and leaves some out. This table holds 150,000 to 200,000 clones, over 60% found once. The sequencing sample was made of PBMCs. The source is a woman aged 40 to 50 in good health and CMV-seronegative.

CDR3 residues: CASSSRTGVSRELFF. The DNA for the CDR3 is TGTGCCAGCAGCTCGAGGACAGGGGTTTCTAGGGAGCTGTTTTTT. This chain joins TRBV7-2 and TRBJ2-2, with 9 bases fitting TRBD1. V lost 4 bases, J lost 9 bases, and 9 bases stayed unmatched. CDR1 SGHTA and CDR2 FQGNSA come from the germline V gene. The CDR3 is 15 residues long.